This T cell receptor (beta chain) is from a study of T cell responses to AZD1222 COVID-19 vaccine. Assay used: immunoSEQ multiplex PCR; TCRdb lists only in-frame clones, some missing. The sample records fewer than 20,000 clones, roughly 89% being singletons. Germline V lookup: CDR1 LGHDT, CDR2 YNNKEL (reference sequence). Deletions cut 6 bases from V and 3 bases from J, with 12 bases between. The CDR3 loop spans 13 amino acids. Second-dose timings of about 4 or about 12 weeks were pooled. Study-wide results and caveats: White British people made up most donors, females outnumbered males, and clonal diversity was possibly underestimated. Scientists sampled the repertoires only once the peak T cell response had passed.

To note about this clone: Its target is unknown.

The material sequenced was peripheral blood, taken 28 days after the second AZD1222 dose. The receptor's source is an adult who received the AZD1222 COVID-19 vaccine. The chain uses TRBV3-1 (or the pseudogene TRBV3-2) and TRBJ2-7, with D perhaps matching TRBD1 or TRBD2 (5 bases each). CDR3 region: CASRTEGSYEQYV. The CDR3 nucleotides read TGTGCCAGCAGGACAGAGGGGAGCTACGAGCAGTACGTC.